A single sample is the source of the 16 T cell receptor beta chains below, sequenced in a study of blood T cell repertoires in COVID-19. Profiling relied on immunoSEQ multiplex PCR, and the TCRdb table lists in-frame clones only, not all of them. There are about 190,000 clones in the sample; 90% occur only once, and approximately 0.64% lies in the top ten. Sequenced sample: peripheral blood. These receptor sequences come from a man in his forties or fifties with acute or convalescent COVID-19.

This rearrangement joins TRBV7-9 to TRBJ1-1; possibly TRBD1 for D (6 bases). The CDR3 is 13 residues long. V dropped 5 bases and J dropped 6 bases, with 13 bases sitting between them. In germline, CDR1 is SEHNR, CDR2 FQNEAQ (reference sequence). The CDR3 loop reads CASSPVQGAEAFF. The CDR3, as DNA: TGTGCCAGCAGCCCGGTACAGGGAGCTGAAGCTTTCTTT.

V is TRBV6-5 and J is TRBJ1-2, with 8 nucleotides matching TRBD1. This CDR3 comprises 15 residues. The ends lost 5 bases at V and 3 bases at J; junction bases unmatched: 8. Germline V CDR1 and CDR2: MNHEY, SVGAGI. DNA of the CDR3: TGTGCCAGCAGTACAAACAGGGGGAAGGACTATGGCTACACCTTC. Its translation: CASSTNRGKDYGYTF.

This rearrangement joins TRBV19 to TRBJ1-2; TRBD1 matches at 10 bases. After removal of 4 bases from V and 6 bases from J, the junction contained 8 bases not matched to a gene. Germline CDR1 reads LNHDA; CDR2 reads SQIVND (reference sequence). The CDR3 is 15 amino acids. The CDR3: CASSRTGTGVDGYTF. Written as DNA, the CDR3 is TGTGCCAGTAGTAGAACCGGGACAGGGGTGGATGGCTACACCTTC. Based on the CDR3 plus reference TRBV19 and TRBJ1-2, the full variable domain is DGGITQSPKYLFRKEGQNVTLSCEQNLNHDAMYWYRQDPGQGLRLIYYSQIVNDFQKGDIAEGYSVSREKKESFPLTVTSAQKNPTAFYLCASSRTGTGVDGYTFGSGTRLTVV.

The J gene is TRBJ2-2, the V gene TRBV18, with D maybe TRBD1 (6 bases). Trimming pared 0 bases from V and 5 bases from J, leaving 13 bases between. The CDR3 covers 16 residues. Germline CDR1 is KGHSH and CDR2 is LQKENI. The CDR3 coding sequence is TGTGCCAGCTCACCACCGAAGGACAGAAGAACCGGGGAGCTGTTTTTT. Protein: CASSPPKDRRTGELFF.

The rearrangement uses TRBV4-2 and TRBJ2-7, with 7 positions matching TRBD1. In germline, CDR1 is LGHNA, CDR2 YNFKEQ. Unmatched junction bases numbered 6, after V lost 0 bases and J lost 4 bases. The CDR3 loop spans 15 amino acids. The CDR3 bases are TGTGCCAGCAGCCAAGATTACCAGGACAGGTACGAGCAGTACTTC. Encoded protein: CASSQDYQDRYEQYF.

The rearrangement links TRBV18 to TRBJ1-1, with 8 nucleotides matching TRBD1. Germline CDR1 and CDR2: KGHSH and LQKENI. The trim removed 5 bases at V and 0 bases at J, leaving 2 bases unmatched. The CDR3 sequence is 14 residues long. CDR3 in amino acids: CASSRQGLNTEAFF. CDR3 coding DNA: TGTGCCAGCTCAAGACAGGGGTTGAACACTGAAGCTTTCTTT.

The genes are TRBV6-5 and TRBJ2-1; D gene uncertain. The CDR3 is made up of 11 amino acids. V shed 8 bases and J shed 4 bases, with 6 bases lying between them. CDR1 and CDR2 from the germline V gene are MNHEY and SVGAGI. DNA for the CDR3: TGTGCCAGCCTCTTTTACAATGAGCAGTTCTTC. Residues: CASLFYNEQFF.

V usage is TRBV6-5 and J usage is TRBJ1-5; D is ambiguous. The CDR3 contains 13 residues. Germline assignment: CDR1 MNHEY and CDR2 SVGAGI. Trimming pared 8 bases from V and 3 bases from J, leaving 11 bases between. CDR3 residues: CASLYSFNQPQHF. CDR3 DNA sequence: TGTGCCAGCTTATACAGTTTCAATCAGCCCCAGCATTTT.

The chain joins TRBV4-3 to TRBJ2-2; possibly TRBD2 for D (5 bases). The V end lost 0 bases, the J end lost 9 bases, and 8 bases lay between the germline ends. The CDR3 length is 13 residues. In germline, CDR1 is LGHNA, CDR2 YSLEER. CDR3 sequence (DNA): TGCGCCAGCAGCCAAGATACGGGGAGGGAGCTGTTTTTT. It codes for CASSQDTGRELFF.

The genes are TRBV12-3 or TRBV12-4 and TRBJ2-1, with D unclear. V lost 2 bases, J lost 11 bases, and 7 bases lay in between. This CDR3 is 11 amino acids long. The CDR3 region is CASSLTNKQFF. The CDR3 coding sequence is TGTGCCAGCAGTTTAACGAACAAGCAGTTCTTC.

The rearrangement uses TRBV11-3 and TRBJ1-1; D unclear. The CDR3 covers 17 residues. The germline V and J ends were trimmed by 0 bases and 7 bases, with 21 bases remaining between them. CDR1 and CDR2 from the germline V gene are SGHNT and YENEEA. The CDR3 protein is CASSLDLSTDGDYEAFF. CDR3 bases: TGTGCCAGCAGCTTAGATCTAAGTACCGACGGGGATTATGAAGCTTTCTTT.

This chain links TRBV30 with TRBJ1-2; 8 bases agree with TRBD1. The junction had 6 bases not matched to a gene; V was cut back by 3 bases and J by 3 bases. CDR1 is GTSNPN and CDR2 is SVGIG in the germline V gene (reference sequence). The CDR3 has 14 amino acids. The CDR3 DNA reads as TGTGCCTGGAGCAGATACAGGGGGTACTATGGCTACACCTTC. Translating gives CAWSRYRGYYGYTF. The full variable domain, in which reference TRBV30 and TRBJ1-2 provide the parts outside the CDR3, is SQTIHQWPATLVQPVGSPLSLECTVEGTSNPNLYWYRQAAGRGLQLLFYSVGIGQISSEVPQNLSASRPQDRQFILSSKKLLLSDSGFYLCAWSRYRGYYGYTFGSGTRLTVV.

This clone was detected once. The genes are TRBV27 and TRBJ2-7, with D unclear. CDR1 is MNHEY and CDR2 is SMNVEV in the germline V gene (reference sequence). The CDR3 is 14 amino acids. Trimming left V 3 bases short and J 7 bases short, with 16 bases between. In DNA, the CDR3 is TGTGCCAGCAGTTTTATACTAAACTTAGATGAGCAGTACTTC. Encoded protein: CASSFILNLDEQYF.

The J gene is TRBJ2-2, the V gene TRBV21-1; the table's D call, TRBD1, has no DNA check behind it. TRBV21-1 is given as a pseudogene. The CDR3 length is 16 residues. The CDR3 spells CASPPNSQSDTGELFF. The DNA of the CDR3 is TGTGCCAGCCCGCCCAACAGTCAGTCTGACACCGGGGAGCTGTTTTTT.

J is TRBJ1-6 and V is TRBV27; D ambiguous. Trimming removed 5 bases from V and 10 bases from J, with 15 bases in between. CDR3 length: 14 amino acids. The germline gives CDR1 MNHEY, CDR2 SMNVEV (reference sequence). The CDR3 nucleotides read TGTGCCAGCAGTCCATTGCGGGAAGGCTCACCCCTCCACTTT. Amino acid sequence: CASSPLREGSPLHF.

The rearrangement joins TRBV7-3 to TRBJ2-2; 11 bases match TRBD2. The trim removed 5 bases at V and 7 bases at J, leaving 6 bases unmatched. CDR3 length: 15 amino acids. Germline CDR1 SGHTA, CDR2 FQGTGA. CDR3 DNA: TGTGCCAGCAGCCAGACTAGCGGGAACGACGGGGAGCTGTTTTTT. Translation: CASSQTSGNDGELFF.